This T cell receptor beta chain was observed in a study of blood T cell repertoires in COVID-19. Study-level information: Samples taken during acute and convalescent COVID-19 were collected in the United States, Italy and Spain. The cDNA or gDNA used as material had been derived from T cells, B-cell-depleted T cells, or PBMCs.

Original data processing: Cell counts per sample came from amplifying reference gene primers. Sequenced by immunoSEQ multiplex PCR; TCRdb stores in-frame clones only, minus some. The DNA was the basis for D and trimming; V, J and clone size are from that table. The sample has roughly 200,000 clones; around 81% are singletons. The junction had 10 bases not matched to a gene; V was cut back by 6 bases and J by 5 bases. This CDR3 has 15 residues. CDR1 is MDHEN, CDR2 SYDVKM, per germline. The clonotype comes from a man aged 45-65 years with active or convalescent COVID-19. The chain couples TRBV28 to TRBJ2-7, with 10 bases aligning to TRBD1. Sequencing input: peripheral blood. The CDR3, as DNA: TGTGCCAGCAGGGACCTCGGGACAGGGGACGACGAGCAGTACTTC. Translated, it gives CASRDLGTGDDEQYF. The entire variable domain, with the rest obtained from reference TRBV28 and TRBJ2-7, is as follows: DVKVTQSSRYLVKRTGEKVFLECVQDMDHENMFWYRQDPGLGLRLIYFSYDVKMKEKGDIPEGYSVSREKKERFSLILESASTNQTSMYLCASRDLGTGDDEQYFGPGTRLTVT.